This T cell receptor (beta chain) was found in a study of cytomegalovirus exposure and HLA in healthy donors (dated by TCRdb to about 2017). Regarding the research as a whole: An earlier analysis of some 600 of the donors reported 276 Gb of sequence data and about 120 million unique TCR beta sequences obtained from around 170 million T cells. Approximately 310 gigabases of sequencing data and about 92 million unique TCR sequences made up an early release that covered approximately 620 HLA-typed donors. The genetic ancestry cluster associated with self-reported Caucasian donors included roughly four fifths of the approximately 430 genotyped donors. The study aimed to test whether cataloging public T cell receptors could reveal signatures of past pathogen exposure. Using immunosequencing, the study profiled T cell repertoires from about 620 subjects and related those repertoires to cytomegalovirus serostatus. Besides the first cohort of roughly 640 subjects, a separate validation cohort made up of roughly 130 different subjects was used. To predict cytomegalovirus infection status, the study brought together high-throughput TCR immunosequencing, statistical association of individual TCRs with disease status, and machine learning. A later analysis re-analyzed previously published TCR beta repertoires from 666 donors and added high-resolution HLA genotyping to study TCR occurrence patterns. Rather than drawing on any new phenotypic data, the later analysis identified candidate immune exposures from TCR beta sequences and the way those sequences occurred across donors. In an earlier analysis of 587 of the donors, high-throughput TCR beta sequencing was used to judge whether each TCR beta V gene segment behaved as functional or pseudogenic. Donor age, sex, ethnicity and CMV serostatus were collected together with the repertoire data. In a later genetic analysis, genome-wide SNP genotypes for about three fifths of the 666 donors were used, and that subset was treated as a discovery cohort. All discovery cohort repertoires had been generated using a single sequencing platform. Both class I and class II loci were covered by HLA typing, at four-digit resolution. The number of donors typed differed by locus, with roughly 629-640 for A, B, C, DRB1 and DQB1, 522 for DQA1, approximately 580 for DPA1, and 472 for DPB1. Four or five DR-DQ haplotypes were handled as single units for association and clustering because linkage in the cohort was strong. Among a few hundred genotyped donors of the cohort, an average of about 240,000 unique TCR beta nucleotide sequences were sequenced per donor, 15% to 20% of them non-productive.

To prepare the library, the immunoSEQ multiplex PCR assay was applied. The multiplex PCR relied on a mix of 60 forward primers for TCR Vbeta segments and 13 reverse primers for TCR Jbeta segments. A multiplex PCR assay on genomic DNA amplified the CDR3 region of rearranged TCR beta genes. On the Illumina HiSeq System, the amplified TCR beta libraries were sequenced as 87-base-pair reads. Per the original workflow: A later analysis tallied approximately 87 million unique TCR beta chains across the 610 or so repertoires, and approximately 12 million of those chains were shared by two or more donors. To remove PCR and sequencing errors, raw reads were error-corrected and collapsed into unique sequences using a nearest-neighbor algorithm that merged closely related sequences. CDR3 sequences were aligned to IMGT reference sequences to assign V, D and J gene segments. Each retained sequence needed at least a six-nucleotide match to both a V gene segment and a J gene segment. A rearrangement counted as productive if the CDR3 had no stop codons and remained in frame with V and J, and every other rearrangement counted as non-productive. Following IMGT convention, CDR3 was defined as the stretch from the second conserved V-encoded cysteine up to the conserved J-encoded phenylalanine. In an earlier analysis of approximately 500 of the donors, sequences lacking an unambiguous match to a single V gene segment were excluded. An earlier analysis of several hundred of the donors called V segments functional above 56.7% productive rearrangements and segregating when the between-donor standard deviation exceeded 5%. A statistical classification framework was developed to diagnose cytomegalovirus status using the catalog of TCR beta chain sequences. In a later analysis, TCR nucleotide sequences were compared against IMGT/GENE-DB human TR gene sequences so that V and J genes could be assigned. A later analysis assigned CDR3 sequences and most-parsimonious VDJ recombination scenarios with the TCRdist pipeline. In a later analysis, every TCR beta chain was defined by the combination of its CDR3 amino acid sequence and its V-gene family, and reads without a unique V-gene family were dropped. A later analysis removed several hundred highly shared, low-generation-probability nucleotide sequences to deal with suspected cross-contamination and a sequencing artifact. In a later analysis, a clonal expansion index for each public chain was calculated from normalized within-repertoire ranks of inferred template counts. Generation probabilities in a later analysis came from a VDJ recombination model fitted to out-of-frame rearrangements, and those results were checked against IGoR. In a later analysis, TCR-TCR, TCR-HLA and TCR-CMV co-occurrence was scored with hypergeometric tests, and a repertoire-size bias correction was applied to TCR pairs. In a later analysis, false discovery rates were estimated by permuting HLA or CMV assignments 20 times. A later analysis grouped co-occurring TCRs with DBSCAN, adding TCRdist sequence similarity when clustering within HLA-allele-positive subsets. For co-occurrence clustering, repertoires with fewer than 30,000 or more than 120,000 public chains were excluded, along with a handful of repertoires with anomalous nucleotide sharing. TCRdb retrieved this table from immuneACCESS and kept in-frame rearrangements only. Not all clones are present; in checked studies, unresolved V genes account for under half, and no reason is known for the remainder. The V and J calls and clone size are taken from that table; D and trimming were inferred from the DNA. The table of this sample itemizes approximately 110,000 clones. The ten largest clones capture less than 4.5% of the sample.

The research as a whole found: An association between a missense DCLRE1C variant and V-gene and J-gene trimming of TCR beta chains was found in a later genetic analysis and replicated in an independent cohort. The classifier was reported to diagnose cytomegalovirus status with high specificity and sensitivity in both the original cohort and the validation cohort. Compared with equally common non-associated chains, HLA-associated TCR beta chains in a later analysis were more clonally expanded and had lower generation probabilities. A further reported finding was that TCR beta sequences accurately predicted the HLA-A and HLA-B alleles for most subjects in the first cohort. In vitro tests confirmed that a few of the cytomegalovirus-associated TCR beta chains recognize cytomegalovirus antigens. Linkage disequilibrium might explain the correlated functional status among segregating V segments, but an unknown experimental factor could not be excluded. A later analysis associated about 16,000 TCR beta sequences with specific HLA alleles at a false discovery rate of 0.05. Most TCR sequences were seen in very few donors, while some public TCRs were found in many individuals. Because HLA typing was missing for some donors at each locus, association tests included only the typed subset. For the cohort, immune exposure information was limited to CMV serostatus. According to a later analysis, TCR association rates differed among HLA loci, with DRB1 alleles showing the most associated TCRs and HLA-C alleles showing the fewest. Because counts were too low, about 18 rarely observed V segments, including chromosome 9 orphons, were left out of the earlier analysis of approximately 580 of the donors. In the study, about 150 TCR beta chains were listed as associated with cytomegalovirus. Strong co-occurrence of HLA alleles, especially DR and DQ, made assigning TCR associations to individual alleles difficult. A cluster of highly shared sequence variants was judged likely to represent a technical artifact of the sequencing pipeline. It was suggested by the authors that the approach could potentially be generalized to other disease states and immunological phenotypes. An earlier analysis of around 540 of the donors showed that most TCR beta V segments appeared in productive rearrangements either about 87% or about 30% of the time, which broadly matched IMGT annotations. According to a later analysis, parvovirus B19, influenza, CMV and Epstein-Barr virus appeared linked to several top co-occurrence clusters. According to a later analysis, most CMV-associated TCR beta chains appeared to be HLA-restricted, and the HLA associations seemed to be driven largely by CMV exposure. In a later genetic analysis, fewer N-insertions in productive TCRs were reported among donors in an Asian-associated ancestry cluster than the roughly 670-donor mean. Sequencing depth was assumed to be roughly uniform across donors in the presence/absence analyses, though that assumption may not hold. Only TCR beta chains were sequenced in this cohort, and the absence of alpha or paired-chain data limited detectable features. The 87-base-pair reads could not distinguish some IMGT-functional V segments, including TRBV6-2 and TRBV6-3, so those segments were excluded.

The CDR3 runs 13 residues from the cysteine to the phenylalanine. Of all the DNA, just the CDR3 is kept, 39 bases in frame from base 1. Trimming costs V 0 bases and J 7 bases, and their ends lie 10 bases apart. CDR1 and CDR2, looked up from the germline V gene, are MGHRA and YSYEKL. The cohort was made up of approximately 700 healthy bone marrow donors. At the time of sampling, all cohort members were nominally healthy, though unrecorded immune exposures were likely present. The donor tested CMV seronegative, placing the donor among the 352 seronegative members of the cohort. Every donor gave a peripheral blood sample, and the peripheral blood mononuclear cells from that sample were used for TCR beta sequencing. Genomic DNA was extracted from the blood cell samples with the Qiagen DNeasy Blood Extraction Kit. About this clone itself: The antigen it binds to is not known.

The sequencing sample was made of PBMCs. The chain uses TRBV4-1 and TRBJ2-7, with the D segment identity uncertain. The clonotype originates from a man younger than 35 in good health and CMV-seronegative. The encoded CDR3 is CASSQDPLREQYF. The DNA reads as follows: TGCGCCAGCAGCCAAGATCCGCTCAGAGAGCAGTACTTC.